A single sample is the source of the 32 T cell receptor beta chains below, sequenced in a study of T-cell memory formation after mild COVID-19. MiXCR, run by TCRdb on the 5' RACE reads, gives a single entry per CDR3 protein. The data hold a few hundred thousand distinct CDR3 sequences, with about 20% observed a single time. Sequencing was carried out using PBMCs or a T cell subset sorted from them (not recorded which). Receptor source: an adult woman who had mild COVID-19 (a few samples of this study predate the infection). Cell type and time point are not known.

This clonotype was seen repeatedly, ten times or more. The rearrangement links TRBV12-3 or TRBV12-4 to TRBJ2-1; TRBD1 is a possible D gene (7 bases). Trimming shortened V by 7 bases and J by 10 bases, and 23 bases separated the two germline ends. The CDR3 contains 15 residues. CDR3 sequence: CASTPGGYGGWEQFF. In DNA, the CDR3 is TGTGCCAGCACCCCAGGGGGGTACGGCGGGTGGGAGCAGTTCTTC.

This clonotype was counted between two and nine times. V gene TRBV19 combines with J gene TRBJ1-1, with D possibly being TRBD1 (5 bases). This CDR3 region has 14 residues. Per germline, CDR1 LNHDA and CDR2 SQIVND (reference sequence). V lost 3 bases, J lost 1 base, and 9 bases lay in between. CDR3 loop: CASSMGQGNTEAFF. The CDR3 DNA reads TGTGCCAGTAGTATGGGGCAGGGGAACACTGAAGCTTTCTTT.

V and J are TRBV4-2 and TRBJ2-1; TRBD1 aligns across 12 bases. This CDR3 is 17 amino acids long. The junction had 10 bases not matched to a gene; V was cut back by 3 bases and J by 7 bases. CDR1 is LGHNA and CDR2 is YNFKEQ in the germline V gene. CDR3 sequence (DNA): TGTGCCAGCAGCCACTCCGGGACAGGGGGCGGGTGGAATGAGCAGTTCTTC. It translates to CASSHSGTGGGWNEQFF.

The chain has TRBV9 and TRBJ1-6; D not resolved. Trimming took 4 bases from V and 9 from J, leaving 14 bases between them. CDR3 length equals 14 residues. The germline V gene has CDR1 SGDLS and CDR2 YYNGEE. The CDR3 is CASSYGPQSSPLHF. The CDR3, as DNA: TGTGCCAGCAGCTACGGACCCCAGAGTTCACCCCTCCACTTT. The full variable domain, rest sourced from reference TRBV9 and TRBJ1-6, is DSGVTQTPKHLITATGQRVTLRCSPRSGDLSVYWYQQSLDQGLQFLIQYYNGEERAKGNILERFSAQQFPDLHSELNLSSLELGDSALYFCASSYGPQSSPLHFGNGTRLTVT.

There are a few counts of this clonotype. The V gene is TRBV18, the J gene TRBJ2-3; TRBD1 matches 8 bases. Germline values: CDR1 KGHSH, CDR2 LQKENI. After removal of 3 bases from V and 3 bases from J, the junction contained 5 bases not matched to a gene. The CDR3 loop spans 15 amino acids. CDR3 region: CASSPNRGRTDTQYF. CDR3 sequence (DNA): TGTGCCAGCTCACCGAACAGGGGGAGGACAGATACGCAGTATTTT.

The table lists this clonotype with a few counts. The J gene is TRBJ2-3, the V gene TRBV29-1; D unresolved. Trimming took off 0 bases at V and 6 bases at J, with 7 bases between the two ends. CDR3 length: 12 residues. Looked up from germline, CDR1 is SQVTM and CDR2 is ANQGSEA. In DNA, the CDR3 is TGCAGCGTTGAAGATGGCAGCGATACGCAGTATTTT. It translates to CSVEDGSDTQYF.

Only a few counts were recorded for this clonotype. The chain links TRBV7-2 to TRBJ1-2, with D perhaps TRBD1 (5 bases). CDR1 and CDR2 from the germline V gene are SGHTA and FQGNSA. Trimming pared 1 base from V and 3 bases from J, leaving 12 bases between. The CDR3 has 15 amino acids. CDR3 region: CASSLDSGTDYGYTF. CDR3 bases: TGTGCCAGCAGCTTAGATTCAGGGACCGACTATGGCTACACCTTC.

This clonotype was seen more than once but under ten times. The rearrangement uses TRBV11-1 and TRBJ1-2, with D perhaps matching TRBD1 (5 bases). This CDR3 is 17 amino acids long. Between the trimmed V and J ends, which lost 1 base and 4 bases, there was a span of 19 bases. Germline assignment: CDR1 SGHAT and CDR2 FQDESV (reference sequence). CDR3 in DNA: TGTGCCAGCAGCTTAGTGACGGACGGACCGGGACGCTATGGCTACACCTTC. It specifies CASSLVTDGPGRYGYTF.

This clonotype was seen more than once but under ten times. The V call is TRBV19, the J call TRBJ1-2; no reliable D call. The V gene's germline CDR1 is LNHDA and CDR2 SQIVND (reference sequence). V lost 1 base, J lost 4 bases, and 7 bases lay in between. CDR3 length: 13 residues. CDR3 nucleotides: TGTGCCAGTAGTATAGGCGCGTCCTATGGCTACACCTTC. The encoded protein is CASSIGASYGYTF.

This clonotype turned up a few times. The chain is built from TRBV12-3 or TRBV12-4 and TRBJ2-2; D might be TRBD1 or TRBD2, each matching 6 bases. The CDR3 has 14 amino acids. Deletions cut 6 bases from V and 5 bases from J, with 13 bases between. The CDR3 nucleotides read TGTGCCAGCAGATTACTAGGGGGGACCGGGGAGCTGTTTTTT. Translation: CASRLLGGTGELFF.

The sample holds a few counts of this clonotype. The chain recombines TRBV6-5 with TRBJ1-5, with D possibly matching TRBD1 (6 bases). There are 14 residues in the CDR3. Trimming took 2 bases from V and 6 from J, leaving 11 bases between them. Germline CDR1 and CDR2: MNHEY and SVGAGI. The CDR3 loop is CASSYGAGAQPQHF. Written as DNA, the CDR3 is TGTGCCAGCAGTTACGGGGCAGGGGCTCAGCCCCAGCATTTT.

This chain uses TRBV7-6 with TRBJ2-1; no clear D gene. The germline gives CDR1 SGHVS, CDR2 FNYEAQ. V lost 1 base and J lost 5, with 9 bases in between. The CDR3 has 14 residues. CDR3 nucleotide sequence: TGTGCCAGCAGCTTAGGGGAAATACACAATGAGCAGTTCTTC. It translates to CASSLGEIHNEQFF.

This clonotype was detected many times. The chain joins TRBV2 to TRBJ2-5, with no clear D. Looked up from germline, CDR1 is SNHLY and CDR2 is FYNNEI. Trimming took off 1 base at V and 6 bases at J, with 0 bases between the two ends. The CDR3 is made up of 10 amino acids. The CDR3 bases are TGTGCCAGCAGTGAAGAGACCCAGTACTTC. Its protein is CASSEETQYF.

J is TRBJ1-2 and V is TRBV4-2, with D uncertain. The CDR3 loop spans 16 amino acids. Germline-derived CDR1 and CDR2 are LGHNA and YNFKEQ. Trimming took off 2 bases at V and 7 bases at J, with 20 bases between the two ends. The CDR3 coding sequence is TGTGCCAGCAGCCAACCCCATCGCCGTGGTGGGGTTGGCTACACCTTC. It is translated as CASSQPHRRGGVGYTF.

The V gene is TRBV7-9, the J gene TRBJ2-7; perhaps TRBD1 as D (6 bases). The germline CDR1 and CDR2 sequences are SEHNR and FQNEAQ (reference sequence). The V end lost 8 bases, the J end lost 4 bases, and 15 bases lay between the germline ends. CDR3 length equals 13 residues. The CDR3 coding sequence is TGTGCCAGCGAACGGACAGCCGATTACGAGCAGTACTTC. It specifies CASERTADYEQYF.

The chain joins TRBV3-1 to TRBJ2-5; the D gene is possibly TRBD2 (6 bases). The germline gives CDR1 LGHDT, CDR2 YNNKEL (reference sequence). Trimming removed 3 bases from V and 5 bases from J, with 16 bases in between. This CDR3 region has 15 residues. CDR3 bases: TGTGCCAGCAGCCAGGACTACGGACCGGGGGAGACCCAGTACTTC. Translation gives CASSQDYGPGETQYF.

This clonotype was counted at least ten times. This rearrangement joins TRBV7-9 to TRBJ2-7; 9 nucleotides agree with TRBD2. The CDR3 runs to 13 residues. Germline V gene data show CDR1 as SEHNR and CDR2 as FQNEAQ (reference sequence). Germline trimming cut 4 bases from V and 2 bases from J; bases unmatched to any gene: 0. The CDR3 coding sequence is TGTGCCAGCAGCTGGACTAGCGCCTACGAGCAGTACTTC. This encodes CASSWTSAYEQYF.

The chain recombines TRBV11-3 with TRBJ2-5, with a possible D match to TRBD2 (5 bases). V was trimmed by 5 bases and J by 3 bases, leaving 16 bases between them. The CDR3 is 15 residues long. Germline values: CDR1 SGHNT, CDR2 YENEEA. CDR3 residues: CASSPPDWQKETQYF. CDR3 sequence (DNA): TGTGCCAGCAGCCCGCCGGACTGGCAAAAAGAGACCCAGTACTTC. The whole variable domain, remainder taken from reference TRBV11-3 and TRBJ2-5, is EAGVVQSPRYKIIEKKQPVAFWCNPISGHNTLYWYLQNLGQGPELLIRYENEEAVDDSQLPKDRFSAERLKGVDSTLKIQPAELGDSAVYLCASSPPDWQKETQYFGPGTRLLVL.

This clonotype was observed a few times. The chain is built from TRBV13 and TRBJ2-3; 9 nucleotides agree with TRBD1. V gave up 4 bases and J gave up 14 bases; unmatched junction bases: 4. There are 11 residues in the CDR3. CDR1 PRHDT and CDR2 FYEKMQ come from the germline V gene (reference sequence). CDR3 sequence reads: CASSYRDRVYF. The DNA of the CDR3 is TGTGCCAGCAGCTACCGGGACAGGGTGTATTTT.

This clonotype was recorded a few times. The rearrangement uses TRBV5-1 and TRBJ2-1; no clear D. The CDR3 covers 15 residues. The germline CDR1 and CDR2 sequences are SGHRS and YFSETQ. V shed 4 bases and J shed 0 bases, with 11 bases lying between them. In nucleotides, the CDR3 is TGCGCCAGCAGCAGAGACGATAGCTCCTACAATGAGCAGTTCTTC. It yields the protein CASSRDDSSYNEQFF.

This clonotype was picked up a small number of times. The V call is TRBV5-5, the J call TRBJ2-1; TRBD1 matches 8 bases. The trim removed 5 bases at V and 7 bases at J, leaving 17 bases unmatched. Germline V CDR1 and CDR2: SGHKS, YYEKEE (reference sequence). The CDR3 consists of 17 residues. The CDR3 DNA sequence: TGTGCCAGCAGTATCACTCCTCGGGACAGGCAGGATAATGAGCAGTTCTTC. The encoded protein is CASSITPRDRQDNEQFF.

The V call is TRBV20-1, the J call TRBJ2-3; D is undetermined. The CDR3 has 14 residues. The V gene's germline CDR1 is DFQATT and CDR2 SNEGSKA (reference sequence). V lost 0 bases and J 2 bases, leaving 9 bases between the germline ends. CDR3 DNA sequence: TGCAGTGCTAGAGATCACGGGTCCACAGATACGCAGTATTTT. Translated, it gives CSARDHGSTDTQYF.

The chain carries TRBV4-2 and TRBJ1-5, with unresolved D. V shed 0 bases and J shed 2 bases, with 8 bases lying between them. The CDR3 length is 15 residues. Germline CDR1 is LGHNA and CDR2 is YNFKEQ. DNA for the CDR3: TGTGCCAGCAGCCAAGAGTACAATCGCAATCAGCCCCAGCATTTT. Protein: CASSQEYNRNQPQHF.

V gene TRBV29-1 combines with J gene TRBJ2-3; TRBD2 aligns across 7 bases. CDR3 length equals 12 residues. The J segment lost 7 bases and the V segment lost 5 bases, leaving 6 bases of the junction unmatched. The germline V gene encodes CDR1 SQVTM and CDR2 ANQGSEA. CDR3 bases: TGCAGCGTTCCCCGGGGGGTCCATACGCAGTATTTT. Translation gives CSVPRGVHTQYF.

This clonotype was recorded at least ten times. The V and J genes are TRBV5-5 and TRBJ2-1, with D tentatively TRBD1 or TRBD2 (5 bases each). The CDR3 consists of 13 residues. Germline V gene sequence: CDR1 SGHKS, CDR2 YYEKEE (reference sequence). The germline V and J ends were trimmed by 4 bases and 8 bases, with 13 bases remaining between them. The chain's CDR3 is CASSPRGGDEQFF. The CDR3 coding sequence is TGTGCCAGCAGCCCGAGGGGTGGCGATGAGCAGTTCTTC.

This clonotype was observed at least ten times. This chain connects TRBV7-2 to TRBJ2-1; 10 positions match TRBD2. The CDR3 totals 15 residues. The germline V gene has CDR1 SGHTA and CDR2 FQGNSA. J lost 5 bases, V lost 4 bases, and 5 bases had no gene match. The CDR3 DNA sequence: TGTGCCAGCAGCTCGCGGACTAGCGGAAACAATGAGCAGTTCTTC. Encoded protein: CASSSRTSGNNEQFF.

The gene calls are TRBV5-1 and TRBJ1-2; D possibly corresponds to TRBD1 (6 bases). V lost 4 bases to trimming and J lost 4 bases, with 14 bases between them. The germline V gene has CDR1 SGHRS and CDR2 YFSETQ. The CDR3 extends over 14 amino acids. CDR3 sequence: CASSLGQHVYGYTF. In DNA, the CDR3 is TGCGCCAGCAGCCTCGGACAGCACGTCTATGGCTACACCTTC. The whole variable domain, remainder taken from reference TRBV5-1 and TRBJ1-2, is KAGVTQTPRYLIKTRGQQVTLSCSPISGHRSVSWYQQTPGQGLQFLFEYFSETQRNKGNFPGRFSGRQFSNSRSEMNVSTLELGDSALYLCASSLGQHVYGYTFGSGTRLTVV.

The chain links TRBV9 to TRBJ2-7; TRBD1 is a possible D gene (6 bases). Deletions cut 4 bases from V and 1 base from J, with 18 bases between. CDR1 is SGDLS and CDR2 is YYNGEE in the germline V gene. CDR3 size: 16 residues. The CDR3 loop is CASSHHRDPTSYEQYF. DNA of the CDR3: TGTGCCAGCAGCCACCACAGGGACCCCACTTCCTACGAGCAGTACTTC.

This clonotype showed up just a few times. This chain links TRBV4-3 with TRBJ2-3; D not certain. Germline CDR1 is LGHNA and CDR2 is YSLEER. The CDR3 is made up of 13 amino acids. V lost 0 bases to trimming and J lost 6 bases, with 7 bases between them. CDR3 bases: TGCGCCAGCAGCCAAGATATTCTCGATACGCAGTATTTT. It is translated as CASSQDILDTQYF.

This sequence joins TRBV5-1 and TRBJ2-2, with a tentative D call TRBD1 (6 bases). Germline CDR1 SGHRS, CDR2 YFSETQ. Trimming took 1 base from V and 7 from J, leaving 14 bases between them. The CDR3 has 15 amino acids. CDR3 bases: TGCGCCAGCAGCTTGTTACAGGGTAGTTACGGGGAGCTGTTTTTT. Translation: CASSLLQGSYGELFF.

This clonotype occurred many times. At one of its ends the junction is not consistent with the germline gene, which may arise from a read error. The CDR3 loop is CASSLGVNYGYTF. CDR3 coding DNA: TGTGCCAGCAGCTTGGGAGTTAACTATGGCTACACCTTC. The chain recombines TRBV5-1 with TRBJ1-2; unclear D gene. The CDR3 spans 13 residues. CDR1 SGHRS and CDR2 YFSETQ come from the germline V gene. The full variable domain, rest sourced from reference TRBV5-1 and TRBJ1-2, is KAGVTQTPRYLIKTRGQQVTLSCSPISGHRSVSWYQQTPGQGLQFLFEYFSETQRNKGNFPGRFSGRQFSNSRSEMNVSTLELGDSALYLCASSLGVNYGYTFGSGTRLTVV.

This clonotype has more than one count but fewer than ten. The chain links TRBV24-1 to TRBJ2-2; no clear D. V lost 4 bases, J lost 4 bases, and 12 bases lay in between. Germline CDR1 and CDR2: KGHDR and SFDVKD. The CDR3 has 15 amino acids. CDR3 nucleotides: TGTGCCACCAGTGACCTGACGATTGGCACCGGGGAGCTGTTTTTT. Encoded protein: CATSDLTIGTGELFF.